This T cell receptor beta chain was sequenced in a study of post-analysis software for immune sequencing data. General observations from the study: Patients showed TRBV5-6, TRBV5-1 and TRBV20-1 among 4 or 5 TRBV segments more frequent than in controls.

cDNA libraries for TCR beta contained unique molecular identifiers. MiXCR, run by TCRdb on the PCR reads, gives a single entry per CDR3 protein. The repertoire holds about half a million distinct CDR3 sequences, with around 31% as singletons. The CDR3 covers 15 residues. V lost 3 bases to trimming and J lost 4 bases, with 12 bases between them. Germline V gene data show CDR1 as MDHEN and CDR2 as SYDVKM. In this sample, this clonotype turned up a few times. Its target is unknown. This TCR was recovered from a girl aged 2-17 years with multiple sclerosis. The genes are TRBV28 and TRBJ2-2; D might be TRBD1 (5 bases). The material sequenced was blood. CDR3: CASSFRARGTGELFF. CDR3 in DNA: TGTGCCAGCAGTTTTCGTGCAAGGGGCACCGGGGAGCTGTTTTTT.